These T cell receptor beta chains were read from a single sample in a study of control samples from healthy donors and cancer patients. Some clones are missing from TCRdb's copy, which holds only in-frame ones; the method was immunoSEQ multiplex PCR. The sample has about 120,000 clones; 87% are singletons. Sequencing input: blood. The receptors stem from a young man in good health. CDR3s include the opening cysteine and the closing phenylalanine or tryptophan.

J | V | CDR3
TRBJ2-7 | TRBV6-4 | CASSDSPIGEQYF
TRBJ1-3 | TRBV7-2 | CASSLGGLFGGNTIYF
TRBJ2-5 | TRBV11-3 | CASSADRGRPATQYF
TRBJ1-6 | TRBV19 | CASTYGDRQGGSPLHF
TRBJ2-3 | TRBV4-2 | CASSQGLADSDTQYF
TRBJ1-3 | TRBV30 | CAWSVRVPGLYLSGNTIYF
TRBJ1-1 | TRBV6-1 | CASSDAQRLVNTEAFF
TRBJ1-1 | TRBV7-9 | CASSPWGGQMIAGEAFF
TRBJ1-2 | TRBV4-1 | CASSQDQDGNYGYTF
TRBJ2-5 | TRBV19 | CASSGSTGQETQYF
TRBJ2-7 | TRBV5-1 | CASTRGGIHEQYF
TRBJ1-1 | TRBV11-2 | CASSERQVNTEAFF
TRBJ1-1 | TRBV6-4 | CASSANREGTEAFF
TRBJ2-3 | TRBV29-1 | CSVDSTLTDTQYF
TRBJ2-1 | TRBV12-3/TRBV12-4 | CASSLVGYEQFF
TRBJ1-1 | TRBV15 | CATSELLNTEAFF
TRBJ1-1 | TRBV11-2 | CASSLAGSRKAFF
TRBJ2-2 | TRBV7-2 | CASSLAWQGPGTGELFF
TRBJ2-2 | TRBV30 | CACRSGRGPGELFF
TRBJ1-1 | TRBV25-1 | CASSIEEYTEAFF
TRBJ1-1 | TRBV27 | CASSLGRVLGSTEAFF
TRBJ2-2 | TRBV11-3 | CASSLGALNTGELFF
TRBJ1-2 | TRBV10-3 | CAISEREINYGYTF
TRBJ1-6 | TRBV12-3/TRBV12-4 | CASSLGGSPLHF
TRBJ1-5 | TRBV11-2 | CASSLGQGIGQPQHF
TRBJ1-2 | TRBV25-1 | CASSETNYGYTF
TRBJ2-2 | TRBV3-1/TRBV3-2 | CASSQDTGELFF
TRBJ2-2 | TRBV5-1 | CASSLFPTANTGELFF
TRBJ1-1 | TRBV29-1 | CSVVGTGGMNTEAFF
TRBJ1-2 | TRBV5-1 | CASSPDGDTGYTF
TRBJ1-2 | TRBV30 | CAWRATGRNGYTF
TRBJ1-3 | TRBV7-3 | CASSLQGSGNTIYF
TRBJ1-1 | TRBV6-5 | CASSRDRGNTEAFF
TRBJ1-2 | TRBV27 | CASSLSGRYGYTF
TRBJ2-3 | TRBV19 | CASSISGESTDTQYF
TRBJ1-4 | TRBV2 | CASRRNRGGSNEKLFF
TRBJ1-1 | TRBV5-1 | CASSLQPGNTEAFF
TRBJ2-3 | TRBV18 | CASSPPRGGSDTQYF
TRBJ2-5 | TRBV5-1 | CASVASGQNQETQYF
TRBJ2-5 | TRBV5-6 | CASSPVHKETQYF
TRBJ2-7 | TRBV5-6 | CASSAGTGDYEQYF
TRBJ1-2 | TRBV6-5 | CASSQGGGYTF
TRBJ1-4 | TRBV29-1 | CSVADKNEKLFF
TRBJ2-7 | TRBV2 | CASSDVAGSVPYEQYF